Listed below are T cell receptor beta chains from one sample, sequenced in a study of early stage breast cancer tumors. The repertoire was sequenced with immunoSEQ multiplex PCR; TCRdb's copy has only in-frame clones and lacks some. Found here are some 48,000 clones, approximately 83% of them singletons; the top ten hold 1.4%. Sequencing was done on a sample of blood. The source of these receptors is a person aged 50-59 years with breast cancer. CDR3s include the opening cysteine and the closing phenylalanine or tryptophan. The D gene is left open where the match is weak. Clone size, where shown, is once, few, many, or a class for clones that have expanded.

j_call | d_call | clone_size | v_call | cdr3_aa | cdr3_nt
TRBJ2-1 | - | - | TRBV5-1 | CASSLRDEQFF | TGCGCCAGCAGCCTTCGCGATGAGCAGTTCTTC
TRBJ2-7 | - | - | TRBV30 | CAWSVPGSGLSYEQYF | TGTGCCTGGAGTGTACCTGGATCGGGCCTCTCCTACGAGCAGTACTTC
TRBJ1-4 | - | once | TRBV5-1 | CASSYSGQNEKLFF | TGCGCCAGCAGCTACTCCGGACAGAATGAAAAACTGTTTTTT
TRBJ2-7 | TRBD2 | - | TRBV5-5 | CASSLGLAGAASYEQYF | TGTGCCAGCAGCTTGGGACTAGCGGGAGCTGCCTCCTACGAGCAGTACTTC
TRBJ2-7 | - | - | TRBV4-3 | CASSQVVGGIGEQYF | TGCGCCAGCAGCCAAGTTGTTGGGGGTATCGGGGAGCAGTACTTC
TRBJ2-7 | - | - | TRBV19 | CASSGSRGPYEQYF | TGTGCCAGTAGCGGCTCCCGGGGACCCTACGAGCAGTACTTC
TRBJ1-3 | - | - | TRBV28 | CASRPQGHSGNTIYF | TGTGCCAGCAGACCACAGGGCCACTCTGGAAACACCATATATTTT
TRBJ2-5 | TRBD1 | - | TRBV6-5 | CASSYRSMTGLGTQYF | TGTGCCAGCAGTTATCGGTCAATGACAGGGCTAGGGACCCAGTACTTC
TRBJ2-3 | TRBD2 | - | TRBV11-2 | CASSSRQKTSGTTTDTQYF | TGTGCCAGCAGCTCCCGGCAAAAGACTAGCGGAACGACCACAGATACGCAGTATTTT
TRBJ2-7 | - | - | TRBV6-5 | CASSYARGLSYEQYF | TGTGCCAGCAGTTACGCCCGGGGCTTGTCCTACGAGCAGTACTTC
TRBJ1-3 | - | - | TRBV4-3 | CASSQPPFGAEVVSGNTIYF | TGCGCCAGCAGCCAACCCCCATTCGGGGCGGAGGTAGTCTCTGGAAACACCATATATTTT
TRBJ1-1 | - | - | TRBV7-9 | CASSLLVGTEAFF | TGTGCCAGCAGCCTTCTGGTGGGGACTGAAGCTTTCTTT
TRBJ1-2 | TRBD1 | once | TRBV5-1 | CASSLGTGEDGYTF | TGCGCCAGCAGCTTAGGGACAGGGGAGGATGGCTACACCTTC
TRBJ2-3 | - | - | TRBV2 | CASSEVGSAQYF | TGTGCCAGCAGTGAAGTCGGTAGTGCGCAGTATTTT
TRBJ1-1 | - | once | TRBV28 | CASSLSGRSEAFF | TGTGCCAGCAGTTTATCAGGGCGGTCTGAAGCTTTCTTT
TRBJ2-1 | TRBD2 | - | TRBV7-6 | CASSLLAGGPNEQFF | TGTGCCAGCAGCTTACTAGCGGGGGGGCCTAATGAGCAGTTCTTC
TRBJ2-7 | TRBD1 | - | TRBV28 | CASSYSQGVYEQYF | TGTGCCAGCAGTTATTCACAGGGGGTCTACGAGCAGTACTTC
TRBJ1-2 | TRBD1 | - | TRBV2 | CASSLTGDDGYTF | TGTGCCAGCAGCCTGACAGGGGACGATGGCTACACCTTC
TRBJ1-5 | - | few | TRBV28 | CASRGGIGNQPQHF | TGTGCCAGCCGCGGAGGGATCGGCAATCAGCCCCAGCATTTT
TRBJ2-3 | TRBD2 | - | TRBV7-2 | CASSLYTSGSTDTQYF | TGTGCCAGCAGCCTTTATACTAGCGGGAGCACAGATACGCAGTATTTT
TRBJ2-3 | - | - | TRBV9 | CASSVARPSDTQYF | TGTGCCAGCAGCGTAGCGCGTCCATCGGATACGCAGTATTTT
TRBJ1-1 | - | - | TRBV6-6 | CASKGETEAFF | TGTGCCAGCAAAGGGGAGACTGAAGCTTTCTTT
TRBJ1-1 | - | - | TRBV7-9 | CASSLAGAGTEAFF | TGTGCCAGCAGCTTAGCAGGGGCGGGCACTGAAGCTTTCTTT
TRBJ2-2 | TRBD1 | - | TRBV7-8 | CASWSRGRTGELFF | TGTGCCTCATGGAGCAGGGGGCGAACCGGGGAGCTGTTTTTT
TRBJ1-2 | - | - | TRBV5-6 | CASTPVETRGGYGYTF | TGTGCCAGCACCCCTGTCGAGACTAGGGGCGGATATGGCTACACCTTC
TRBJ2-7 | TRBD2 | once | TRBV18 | CASSPGTSYEQYF | TGTGCCAGCTCACCCGGGACTAGCTACGAGCAGTACTTC
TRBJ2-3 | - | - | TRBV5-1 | CASSLGGNEPSTDTQYF | TGCGCCAGCAGCTTAGGGGGGAACGAACCGAGCACAGATACGCAGTATTTT
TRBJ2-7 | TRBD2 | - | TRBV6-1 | CASSEGGGGLYEQYF | TGTGCCAGCAGTGAAGGGGGGGGAGGGCTCTACGAGCAGTACTTC
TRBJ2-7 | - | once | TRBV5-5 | CASSLRDEQYF | TGTGCCAGCAGCTTGAGGGACGAGCAGTACTTC
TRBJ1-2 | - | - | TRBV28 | CASSFGQLYGYTF | TGTGCCAGCAGTTTTGGACAGTTATATGGCTACACCTTC
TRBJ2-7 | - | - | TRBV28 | CASSFWTYEQYF | TGTGCCAGCAGTTTCTGGACCTACGAGCAGTACTTC
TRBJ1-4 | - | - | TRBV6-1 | CASSESRAEKLFF | TGTGCCAGCAGTGAAAGCAGGGCGGAAAAACTGTTTTTT
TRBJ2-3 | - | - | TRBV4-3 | CASSQEGSSTQYF | TGCGCCAGCAGCCAAGAGGGCTCTAGTACGCAGTATTTT
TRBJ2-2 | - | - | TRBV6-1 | CASRQQGTGELFF | TGTGCCAGCCGCCAGCAGGGGACCGGGGAGCTGTTTTTT
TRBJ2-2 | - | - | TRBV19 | CASSIIDTGELFF | TGTGCCAGTAGTATTATTGACACCGGGGAGCTGTTTTTT
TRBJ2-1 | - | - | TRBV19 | CASNTGYSYNEQFF | TGTGCCAGTAACACAGGCTACTCCTACAATGAGCAGTTCTTC
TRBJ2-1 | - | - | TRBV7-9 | CASSLRETVLGNEQFF | TGTGCCAGCAGCTTAAGGGAAACGGTGTTGGGCAATGAGCAGTTCTTC
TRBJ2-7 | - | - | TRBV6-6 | CASSSLPGGVTYEQYF | TGTGCCAGCAGTAGCCTCCCGGGCGGGGTTACCTACGAGCAGTACTTC
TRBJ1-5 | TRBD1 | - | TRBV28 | CASDAGTGQPQHF | TGTGCCAGCGACGCCGGGACAGGTCAGCCCCAGCATTTT
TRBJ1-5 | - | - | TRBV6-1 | CASSEGQPQHF | TGTGCCAGCAGTGAAGGGCAGCCCCAGCATTTT
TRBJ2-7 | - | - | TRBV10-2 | CASIQTGGRFGEQYF | TGCGCCAGCATCCAAACCGGGGGGCGGTTTGGAGAGCAGTACTTC
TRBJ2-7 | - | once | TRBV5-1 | CASSPTTYEQYF | TGCGCCAGCAGCCCTACCACCTACGAGCAGTACTTC
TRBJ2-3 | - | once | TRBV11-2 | CASSLDLLDTQYF | TGTGCCAGCAGCTTAGATCTTCTGGATACGCAGTATTTT
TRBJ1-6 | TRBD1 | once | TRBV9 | CASSVNRDSYNSPLHF | TGTGCCAGCAGCGTCAACCGGGACAGCTATAATTCACCCCTCCACTTT
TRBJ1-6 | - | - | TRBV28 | CAAGDHRNSPLHF | TGTGCCGCCGGGGACCACCGAAATTCACCCCTCCACTTT
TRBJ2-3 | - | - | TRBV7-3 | CASSSTGDEQYF | TGTGCCAGCAGCTCCACTGGGGACGAGCAGTATTTT
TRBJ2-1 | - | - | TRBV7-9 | CASSGRQEQFF | TGTGCCAGCAGCGGACGACAGGAGCAGTTCTTC
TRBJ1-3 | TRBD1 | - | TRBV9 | CASSAWDSSSGNTIYF | TGTGCCAGCAGCGCATGGGACAGCTCCTCTGGAAACACCATATATTTT
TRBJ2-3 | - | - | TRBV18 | CASSPQTGGTDTQYF | TGTGCCAGCTCACCACAGACAGGAGGCACAGATACGCAGTATTTT
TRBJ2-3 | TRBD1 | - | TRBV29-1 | CSVARTGLTDTQYF | TGCAGCGTTGCTCGGACAGGGCTCACAGATACGCAGTATTTT